This TCR beta chain stems from a study of T cells after yellow fever vaccination. Study results and caveats: Overall, a small share of clonotypes was seen in both CD4 and CD8 compartments.

The germline V gene encodes CDR1 MNHEY and CDR2 SVGEGT. Unmatched junction bases numbered 7, after V lost 2 bases and J lost 4 bases. The CDR3 length is 16 residues. TCRdb independently ran MiXCR on the 5' RACE reads; one entry per CDR3 protein. The profile covers more than 300,000 distinct CDR3 sequences, with about 4.5% appearing a single time and roughly 19% taken by the ten largest. This clonotype has a handful of counts. Its target is not known. The sample here was PBMCs, taken 15 days after the yellow fever booster vaccination. The clonotype was recovered from a young man who received the YFV17D yellow fever vaccine. The chain is built from TRBV6-2 or TRBV6-3 and TRBJ1-1, with 10 bases that match TRBD1. The CDR3 sequence: CASSYALWTGGTEAFF. CDR3 DNA: TGTGCCAGCAGTTACGCCCTATGGACAGGGGGCACTGAAGCTTTCTTT.